Below, one T cell receptor (beta chain) is given with its context. The antigen is undetermined. This sample is drawn from a study of blood T cells in healthy people across ages. A second PCR, run for roughly 7 to 11 cycles, used a sample-barcoded 5' primer plus a J-beta primer mix. TCRdb re-analysed the 5' RACE reads in MiXCR, keeping a single row per CDR3 protein. The sample contains 1.5 million to 2 million distinct CDR3 sequences, around 40% of which appear only once. Whole-study findings and limits: The study regarded diversity estimates from one million T cells as underestimates.

This CDR3 is built from 17 residues. CDR1 and CDR2 (germline): MDHEN, SYDVKM. Deletions cut 0 bases from V and 2 bases from J, with 16 bases between. The receptor's source is a human donor in good health. Sequenced material: blood. The chain recombines TRBV28 with TRBJ1-1; D is possibly TRBD1 (6 bases). CDR3 bases: TGTGCCAGCAGTTTATGGGGGGCCCTTCTCGAAAACACTGAAGCTTTCTTT. Encoded protein: CASSLWGALLENTEAFF.